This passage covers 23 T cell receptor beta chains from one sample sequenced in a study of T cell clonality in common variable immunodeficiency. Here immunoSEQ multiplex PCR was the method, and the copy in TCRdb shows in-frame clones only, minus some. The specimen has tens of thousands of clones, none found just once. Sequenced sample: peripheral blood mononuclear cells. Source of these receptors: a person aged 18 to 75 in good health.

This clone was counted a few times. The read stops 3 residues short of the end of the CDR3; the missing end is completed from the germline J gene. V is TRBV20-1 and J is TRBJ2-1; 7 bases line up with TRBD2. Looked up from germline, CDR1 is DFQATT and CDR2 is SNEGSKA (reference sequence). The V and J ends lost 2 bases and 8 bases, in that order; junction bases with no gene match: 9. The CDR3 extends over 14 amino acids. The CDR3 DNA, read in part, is TGCAGTGCTAGACGGGGCGGGGGTAGCGATGAG. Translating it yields CSARRGGGSDE. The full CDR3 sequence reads CSARRGGGSDEQFF.

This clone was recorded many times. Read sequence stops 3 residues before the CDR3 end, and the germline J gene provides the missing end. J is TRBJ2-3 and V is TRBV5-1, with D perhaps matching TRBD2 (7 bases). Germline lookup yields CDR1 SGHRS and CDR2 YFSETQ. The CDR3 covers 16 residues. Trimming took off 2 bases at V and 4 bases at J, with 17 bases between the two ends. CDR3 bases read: TGCGCCAGCAGCTTCGGGGGGCGAGGGAGGGCAGATACG. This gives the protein CASSFGGRGRADT. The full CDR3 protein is CASSFGGRGRADTQYF.

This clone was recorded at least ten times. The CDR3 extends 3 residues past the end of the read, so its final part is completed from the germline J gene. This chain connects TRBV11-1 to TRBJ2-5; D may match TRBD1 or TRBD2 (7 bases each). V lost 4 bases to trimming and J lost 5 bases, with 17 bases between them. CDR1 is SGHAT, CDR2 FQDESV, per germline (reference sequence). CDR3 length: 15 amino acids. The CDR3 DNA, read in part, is TGTGCCAGCAGCTCCACAGGGGCGGGAGAGGAGACC. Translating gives CASSSTGAGEET. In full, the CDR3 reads CASSSTGAGEETQYF. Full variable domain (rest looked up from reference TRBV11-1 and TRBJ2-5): EAEVAQSPRYKITEKSQAVAFWCDPISGHATLYWYRQILGQGPELLVQFQDESVVDDSQLPKDRFSAERLKGVDSTLKIQPAELGDSAMYLCASSSTGAGEETQYFGPGTRLLVL.

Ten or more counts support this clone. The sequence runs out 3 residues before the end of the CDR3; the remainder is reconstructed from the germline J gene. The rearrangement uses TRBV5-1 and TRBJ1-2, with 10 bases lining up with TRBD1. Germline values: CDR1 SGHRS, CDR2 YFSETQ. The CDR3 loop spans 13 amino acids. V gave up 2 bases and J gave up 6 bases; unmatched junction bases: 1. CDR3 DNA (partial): TGCGCCAGCAGCTTCGGGACAGGGGATGGC. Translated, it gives CASSFGTGDG. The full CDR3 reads CASSFGTGDGYTF.

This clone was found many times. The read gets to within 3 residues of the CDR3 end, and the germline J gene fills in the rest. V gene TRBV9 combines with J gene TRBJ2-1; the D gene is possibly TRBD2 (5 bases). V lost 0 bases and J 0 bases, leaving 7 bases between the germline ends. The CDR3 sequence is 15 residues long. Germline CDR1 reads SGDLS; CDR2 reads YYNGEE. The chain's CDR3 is CASSVGADSYNEQFF. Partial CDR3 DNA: TGTGCCAGCAGCGTAGGAGCGGACTCCTACAATGAG.

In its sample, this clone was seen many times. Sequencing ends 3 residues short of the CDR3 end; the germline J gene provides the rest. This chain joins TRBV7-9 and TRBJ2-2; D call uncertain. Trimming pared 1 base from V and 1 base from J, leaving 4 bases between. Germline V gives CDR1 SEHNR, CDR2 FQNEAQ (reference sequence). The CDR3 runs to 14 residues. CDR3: CASSLEGNTGELFF. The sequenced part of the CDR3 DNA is TGTGCCAGCAGCTTAGAGGGGAACACCGGGGAG.

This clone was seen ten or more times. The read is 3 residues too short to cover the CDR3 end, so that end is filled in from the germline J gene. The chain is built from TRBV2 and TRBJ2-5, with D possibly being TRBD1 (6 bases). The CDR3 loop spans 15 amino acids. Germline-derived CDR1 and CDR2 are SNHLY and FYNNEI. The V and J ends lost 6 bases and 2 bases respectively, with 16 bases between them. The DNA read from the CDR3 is TGTGCCAGCAGGAACAGGGTTGGGGCACAAGAGACC. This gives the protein CASRNRVGAQET. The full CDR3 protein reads CASRNRVGAQETQYF.

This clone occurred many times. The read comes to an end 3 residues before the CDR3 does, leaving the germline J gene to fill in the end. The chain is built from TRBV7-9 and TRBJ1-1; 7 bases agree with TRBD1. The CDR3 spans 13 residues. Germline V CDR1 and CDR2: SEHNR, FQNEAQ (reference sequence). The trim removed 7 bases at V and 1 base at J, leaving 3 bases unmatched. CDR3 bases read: TGTGCCAGCACTGGACAGGCGAACACTGAA. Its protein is CASTGQANTE. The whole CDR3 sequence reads CASTGQANTEAFF.

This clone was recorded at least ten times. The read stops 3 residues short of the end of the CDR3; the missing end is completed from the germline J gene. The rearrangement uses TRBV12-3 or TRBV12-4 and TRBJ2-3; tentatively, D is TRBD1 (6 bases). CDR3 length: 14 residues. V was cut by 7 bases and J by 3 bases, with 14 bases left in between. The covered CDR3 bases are TGTGCCAGCACCATAGGACAGCCTACAGATACG. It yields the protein CASTIGQPTDT. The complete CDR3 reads CASTIGQPTDTQYF.

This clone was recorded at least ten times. The CDR3 here is CASSAPGRQGARGYTF. The CDR3 bases that were read are TGCGCCAGCAGCGCCCCTGGGCGACAGGGGGCGCGGGGC. The rearrangement links TRBV5-1 to TRBJ1-2; 10 nucleotides agree with TRBD1. The read is 3 residues too short to cover the CDR3 end, so that end is filled in from the germline J gene. Germline V gene lookup returns CDR1 SGHRS and CDR2 YFSETQ. The CDR3 is 16 residues long.

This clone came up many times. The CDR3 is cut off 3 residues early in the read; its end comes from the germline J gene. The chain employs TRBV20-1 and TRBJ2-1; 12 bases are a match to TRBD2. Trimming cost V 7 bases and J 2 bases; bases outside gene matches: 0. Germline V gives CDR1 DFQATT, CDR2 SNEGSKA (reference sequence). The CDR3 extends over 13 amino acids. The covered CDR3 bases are TGCAGTGGGACTAGCGGGACCTACAATGAG. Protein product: CSGTSGTYNE. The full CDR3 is CSGTSGTYNEQFF.

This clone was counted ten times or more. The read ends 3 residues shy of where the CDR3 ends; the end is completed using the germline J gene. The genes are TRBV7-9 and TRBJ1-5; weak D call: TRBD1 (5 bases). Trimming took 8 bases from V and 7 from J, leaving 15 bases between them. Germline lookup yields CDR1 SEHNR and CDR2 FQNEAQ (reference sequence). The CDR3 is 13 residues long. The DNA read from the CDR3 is TGTGCCAGCCCCGACAGCGCAGGCCAGCCC. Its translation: CASPDSAGQP. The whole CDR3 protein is CASPDSAGQPQHF.

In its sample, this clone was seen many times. The CDR3 loop is CASSPPGLAGGGEQYF. CDR3 DNA, as far as it was read: TGCGCCAGCAGCCCTCCGGGACTAGCGGGAGGAGGCGAG. This chain uses TRBV5-1 with TRBJ2-7, with 15 bases matching TRBD2. The read terminates 3 residues before the CDR3 end, so the remaining end is supplied by the germline J gene. The CDR3 is 16 residues long. Trimming took 4 bases from V and 6 from J; bases not matched to a gene: 8. The germline V gene has CDR1 SGHRS and CDR2 YFSETQ.

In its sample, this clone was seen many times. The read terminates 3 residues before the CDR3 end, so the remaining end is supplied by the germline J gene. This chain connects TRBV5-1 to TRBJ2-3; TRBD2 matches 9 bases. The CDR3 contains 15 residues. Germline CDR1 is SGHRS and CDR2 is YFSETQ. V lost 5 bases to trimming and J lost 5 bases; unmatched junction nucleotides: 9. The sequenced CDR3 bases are TGCGCCAGCAGGTCGGCGGGGGGGTCGGGAGATACG. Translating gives CASRSAGGSGDT. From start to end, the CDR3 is CASRSAGGSGDTQYF.

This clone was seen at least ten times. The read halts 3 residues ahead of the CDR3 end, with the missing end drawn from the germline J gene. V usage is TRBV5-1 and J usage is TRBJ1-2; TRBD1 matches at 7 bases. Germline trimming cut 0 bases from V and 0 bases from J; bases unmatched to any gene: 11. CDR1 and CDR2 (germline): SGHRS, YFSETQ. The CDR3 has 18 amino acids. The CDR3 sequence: CASSLVVVTGAPNYGYTF. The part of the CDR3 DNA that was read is TGCGCCAGCAGCTTGGTGGTAGTAACAGGGGCACCTAACTATGGC. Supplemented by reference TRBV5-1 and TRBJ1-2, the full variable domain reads KAGVTQTPRYLIKTRGQQVTLSCSPISGHRSVSWYQQTPGQGLQFLFEYFSETQRNKGNFPGRFSGRQFSNSRSEMNVSTLELGDSALYLCASSLVVVTGAPNYGYTFGSGTRLTVV.

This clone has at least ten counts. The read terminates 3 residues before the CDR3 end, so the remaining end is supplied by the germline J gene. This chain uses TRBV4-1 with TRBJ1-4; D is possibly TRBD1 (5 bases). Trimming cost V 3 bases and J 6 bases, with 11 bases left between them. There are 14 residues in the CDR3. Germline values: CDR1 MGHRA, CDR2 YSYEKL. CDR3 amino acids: CASSHGGLYEKLFF. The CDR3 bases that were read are TGCGCCAGCAGCCACGGGGGACTTTATGAAAAA.

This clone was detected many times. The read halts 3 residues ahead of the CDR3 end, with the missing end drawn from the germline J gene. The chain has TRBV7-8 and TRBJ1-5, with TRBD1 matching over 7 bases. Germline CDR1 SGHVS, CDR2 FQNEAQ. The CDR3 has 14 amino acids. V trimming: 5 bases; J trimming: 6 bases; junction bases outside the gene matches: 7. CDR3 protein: CASSPRRGFQPQHF. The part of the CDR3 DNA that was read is TGTGCCAGCAGCCCACGCAGGGGGTTTCAGCCC.

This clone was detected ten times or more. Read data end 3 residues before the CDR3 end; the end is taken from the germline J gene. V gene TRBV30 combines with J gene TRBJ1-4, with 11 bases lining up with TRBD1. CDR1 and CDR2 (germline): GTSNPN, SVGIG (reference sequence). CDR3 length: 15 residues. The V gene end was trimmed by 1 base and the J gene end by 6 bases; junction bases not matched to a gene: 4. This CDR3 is CAWSDPGQGDEKLFF. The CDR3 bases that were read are TGTGCCTGGAGTGACCCGGGACAGGGGGATGAAAAA. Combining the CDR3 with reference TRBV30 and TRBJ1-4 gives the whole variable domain SQTIHQWPATLVQPVGSPLSLECTVEGTSNPNLYWYRQAAGRGLQLLFYSVGIGQISSEVPQNLSASRPQDRQFILSSKKLLLSDSGFYLCAWSDPGQGDEKLFFGSGTQLSVL.

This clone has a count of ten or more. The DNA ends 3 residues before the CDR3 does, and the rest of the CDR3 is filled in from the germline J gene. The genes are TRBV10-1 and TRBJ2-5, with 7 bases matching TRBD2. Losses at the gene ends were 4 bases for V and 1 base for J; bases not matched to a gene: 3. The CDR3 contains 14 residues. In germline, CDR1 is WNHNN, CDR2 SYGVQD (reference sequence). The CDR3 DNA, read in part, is TGCGCCAGCAGTGCGGGACTAACCCAAGAGACC. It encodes CASSAGLTQET. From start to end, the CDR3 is CASSAGLTQETQYF.

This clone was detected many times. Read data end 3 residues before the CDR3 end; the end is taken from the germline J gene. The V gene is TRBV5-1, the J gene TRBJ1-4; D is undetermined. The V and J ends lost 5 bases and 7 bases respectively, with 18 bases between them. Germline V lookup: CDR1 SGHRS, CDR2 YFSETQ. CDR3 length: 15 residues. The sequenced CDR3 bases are TGCGCCAGCAGTCCGAGAGAGTCCAGCGCTGAAAAA. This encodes CASSPRESSAEK. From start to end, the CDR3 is CASSPRESSAEKLFF.

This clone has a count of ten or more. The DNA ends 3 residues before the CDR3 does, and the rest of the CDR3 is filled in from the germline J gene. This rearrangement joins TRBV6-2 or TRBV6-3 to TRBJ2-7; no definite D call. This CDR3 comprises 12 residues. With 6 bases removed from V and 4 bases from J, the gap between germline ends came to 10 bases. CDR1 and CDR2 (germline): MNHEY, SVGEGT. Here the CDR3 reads CASSLGGYEQYF. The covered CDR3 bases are TGTGCCAGCAGCCTAGGTGGTTACGAG.

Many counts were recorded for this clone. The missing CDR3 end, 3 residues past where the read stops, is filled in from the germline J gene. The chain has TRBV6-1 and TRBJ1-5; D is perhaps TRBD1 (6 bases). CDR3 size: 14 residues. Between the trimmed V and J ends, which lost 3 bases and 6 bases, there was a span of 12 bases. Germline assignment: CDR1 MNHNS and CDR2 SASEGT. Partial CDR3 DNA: TGTGCCAGCAGTGACCAGGGGACCTTTCAGCCC. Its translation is CASSDQGTFQP. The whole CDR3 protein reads CASSDQGTFQPQHF.

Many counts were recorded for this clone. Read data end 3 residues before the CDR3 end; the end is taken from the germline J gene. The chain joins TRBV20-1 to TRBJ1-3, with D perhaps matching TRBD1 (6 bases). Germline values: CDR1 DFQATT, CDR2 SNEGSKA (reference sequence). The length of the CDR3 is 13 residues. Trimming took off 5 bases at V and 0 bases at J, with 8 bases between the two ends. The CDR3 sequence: CSAQGISGNTIYF. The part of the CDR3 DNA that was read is TGCAGTGCTCAGGGGATCTCTGGAAACACC.